This T cell receptor (beta chain) was identified during a study of T cells in Graves' hyperthyroidism and ophthalmopathy. General study results and limits: From stable hyperthyroidism, ophthalmopathy was set apart by a 13 V-J model.

Template material for amplifying TCR beta CDR3 regions consisted of RNA transcripts. An initial round of RT-PCR targeting the TCR CDR3 relied on the HTBI primer set. TCRdb redid the calling of the multiplex PCR reads with MiXCR, one entry per CDR3 protein. Of approximately 400,000 distinct CDR3 sequences detected, about 20% appear once; the ten largest clones hold around 3.6%. Germline CDR1 reads MNHEY; CDR2 reads SVGAGI. Trimming cost V 1 base and J 6 bases; bases outside gene matches: 8. The CDR3 totals 15 residues. This clonotype was found many times. Its matching antigen is unknown. V and J are TRBV6-5 and TRBJ1-2; TRBD1 agrees at 7 bases. The receptor was isolated from a woman in her late teens or twenties with Graves' hyperthyroidism. Sequencing was performed on blood. In nucleotides, the CDR3 is TGTGCCAGCAGTTACTTCCCGACAGGGAAAGATGGCTACACCTTC. Translating it yields CASSYFPTGKDGYTF.